The 29 T cell receptor beta chains reported below all come from one sample, sequenced in a study of T cell changes during pregnancy in multiple sclerosis. Clones were sequenced by immunoSEQ multiplex PCR, and TCRdb holds only the in-frame ones, with some missing. Of more than 55,000 clones listed, roughly 91% are singletons. Source: peripheral blood, taken in the third trimester of pregnancy. The receptors shown here come from a female donor in good health, enrolled as a control in a pregnancy study.

This chain uses TRBV6-1 with TRBJ2-1; 8 bases align to TRBD2. There are 13 residues in the CDR3. Germline V gene sequence: CDR1 MNHNS, CDR2 SASEGT. The V and J ends lost 3 bases and 9 bases, in that order; junction bases with no gene match: 4. The CDR3 coding sequence is TGTGCCAGCAGTGAGGGACTAGTTGGTGAGCAGTTCTTC. Translating it yields CASSEGLVGEQFF.

J is TRBJ1-3 and V is TRBV27; 8 positions agree with TRBD1. The germline V gene has CDR1 MNHEY and CDR2 SMNVEV (reference sequence). The CDR3 spans 15 residues. V trimming: 2 bases; J trimming: 4 bases; junction bases outside the gene matches: 4. In DNA, the CDR3 is TGTGCCAGCAGTTTACGGCAGGGGGCAGGAAACACCATATATTTT. Its translation is CASSLRQGAGNTIYF.

The genes are TRBV10-2 and TRBJ2-7, with TRBD1 matching 10 bases. The length of the CDR3 is 18 residues. Germline CDR1 is WSHSY and CDR2 is SAAADI. Trimming cost V 3 bases and J 1 base; bases outside gene matches: 12. For the CDR3, the DNA is TGCGCCAGCAGTGAAGCCCGGGCAGACAGGGGGCAATCCTACGAGCAGTACTTC. It codes for CASSEARADRGQSYEQYF.

The chain combines TRBV5-1 with TRBJ2-7; TRBD2 matches at 12 bases. CDR3 length: 14 amino acids. After removal of 8 bases from V and 7 bases from J, the junction contained 10 bases not matched to a gene. Germline lookup yields CDR1 SGHRS and CDR2 YFSETQ. As DNA, the CDR3 is TGCGCCAGTAGCCGGACTAGCGGGACTATTGAGCAGTACTTC. This gives the protein CASSRTSGTIEQYF.

The chain combines TRBV21-1 with TRBJ1-5; the tabulated D call, TRBD1, remains unverified against the DNA. TRBV21-1 is termed a pseudogene. The length of the CDR3 is 17 residues. This CDR3 is CASSKGIWDTSNQPQHF. DNA for the CDR3: TGTGCCAGCAGCAAAGGGATATGGGACACAAGCAATCAGCCCCAGCATTTT.

V and J are TRBV6-6 and TRBJ1-1; D is possibly TRBD1 (6 bases). CDR1 MNHNY and CDR2 SVGAGI come from the germline V gene (reference sequence). This CDR3 spans 14 amino acids. The V and J ends lost 6 bases and 5 bases respectively, with 16 bases between them. The CDR3 reads CASSRVGRGTEAFF. DNA for the CDR3: TGTGCCAGCAGCCGGGTTGGCAGGGGAACTGAAGCTTTCTTT.

The gene calls are TRBV10-2 and TRBJ2-5, with a tentative D call TRBD2 (7 bases). The CDR3 has 13 residues. V dropped 5 bases and J dropped 5 bases, with 12 bases sitting between them. Germline assignment: CDR1 WSHSY and CDR2 SAAADI. This CDR3 is CASSRGAWETQYF. The CDR3 DNA is TGCGCCAGCAGTCGGGGGGCGTGGGAGACCCAGTACTTC.

The V gene is TRBV10-2, the J gene TRBJ1-4, with TRBD1 matching 12 bases. This CDR3 comprises 15 residues. The J segment lost 7 bases and the V segment lost 7 bases, leaving 7 bases of the junction unmatched. Germline lookup yields CDR1 WSHSY and CDR2 SAAADI. CDR3 loop: CASKPGQGAFEKLFF. In nucleotides, the CDR3 is TGCGCCAGCAAACCGGGACAGGGGGCGTTTGAAAAACTGTTTTTT.

V is TRBV7-9 and J is TRBJ2-3; TRBD2 is a possible D gene (7 bases). Germline CDR1 is SEHNR and CDR2 is FQNEAQ (reference sequence). V lost 8 bases and J lost 0, with 15 bases in between. CDR3 length: 15 amino acids. CDR3 in amino acids: CASFLGGASTDTQYF. CDR3 coding DNA: TGTGCCAGCTTCCTTGGGGGGGCTAGCACAGATACGCAGTATTTT.

Concerning this clone itself: The sample has other DNA sequences that encode this CDR3 too. V and J are TRBV27 and TRBJ1-3; the match to TRBD1 covers 7 bases. Germline CDR1 and CDR2: MNHEY and SMNVEV (reference sequence). CDR3 length: 15 residues. With 3 bases clipped from V and 0 bases from J, the junction kept 2 bases outside the gene matches. CDR3: CASSLRQGSGNTIYF. CDR3 nucleotides: TGTGCCAGCAGTTTGAGACAGGGCTCTGGAAACACCATATATTTT.

The chain carries TRBV7-6 and TRBJ1-3; the D is unclear. The V end was cut by 1 base, the J end by 0 bases, with 10 bases between. Germline CDR1 SGHVS, CDR2 FNYEAQ. The CDR3 length is 16 residues. The CDR3 DNA reads as TGTGCCAGCAGCTTAGGTCAGGCCCTCTCTGGAAACACCATATATTTT. It yields the protein CASSLGQALSGNTIYF.

V is TRBV4-2 and J is TRBJ2-7; TRBD2 agrees at 7 bases. V shed 4 bases and J 3 bases; nucleotides not matched to a gene: 9. The germline V gene has CDR1 LGHNA and CDR2 YNFKEQ. The CDR3 has 15 amino acids. The chain's CDR3 is CASSPSAGVNYEQYF. The DNA for the CDR3 is TGTGCCAGCAGCCCGTCGGCGGGAGTTAACTACGAGCAGTACTTC.

The rearrangement links TRBV2 to TRBJ2-5; 10 bases map to TRBD2. CDR3 size: 15 residues. V lost 5 bases to trimming and J lost 5 bases; unmatched junction nucleotides: 8. CDR1 and CDR2 (germline): SNHLY, FYNNEI. The CDR3 sequence: CASSFGLAEGETQYF. Here the CDR3 DNA reads TGTGCCAGCAGTTTCGGACTAGCGGAGGGGGAGACCCAGTACTTC.

The rearrangement links TRBV9 to TRBJ1-1, with 7 bases aligning to TRBD1. CDR1 and CDR2 from the germline V gene are SGDLS and YYNGEE. The CDR3 has 15 residues. Germline trimming cut 3 bases from V and 5 bases from J; bases unmatched to any gene: 10. CDR3 nucleotide sequence: TGTGCCAGCAGCGCGACAGGGATGGGTACGACTGAAGCTTTCTTT. Protein sequence: CASSATGMGTTEAFF.

CDR3 amino acids: CASSQGTGRVSSYEQYF. The DNA for the CDR3 is TGTGCCAGCAGCCAGGGGACAGGGCGCGTTAGCTCCTACGAGCAGTACTTC. The chain uses TRBV14 and TRBJ2-7; 9 bases map to TRBD1. Trimming took 3 bases from V and 0 from J; bases not matched to a gene: 9. CDR1 is SGHDN and CDR2 is FVKESK in the germline V gene. The CDR3 covers 17 residues.

This clone was counted once. V is TRBV6-6 and J is TRBJ1-2; 8 nucleotides match TRBD1. This CDR3 contains 16 residues. V lost 1 base, J lost 2 bases, and 6 bases stayed unmatched. Germline CDR1 and CDR2: MNHNY and SVGAGI (reference sequence). CDR3 protein: CASSYWAGQENYGYTF. CDR3 DNA: TGTGCCAGCAGTTACTGGGCGGGACAGGAGAACTATGGCTACACCTTC.

This clone appeared a single time. V gene TRBV4-3 combines with J gene TRBJ2-7; maybe TRBD1 (6 bases). Between the trimmed V and J ends, which lost 0 bases and 2 bases, there was a span of 11 bases. The CDR3 is 15 amino acids. Germline V gene lookup returns CDR1 LGHNA and CDR2 YSLEER. The CDR3 bases are TGCGCCAGCAGCCAAGAACCCGGACAGACCTACGAGCAGTACTTC. Its protein product is CASSQEPGQTYEQYF.

Only a few counts were recorded for this clone. Written as DNA, the CDR3 is TGTGCCAGCAGCTTTAGCGGTCCCTACAATGAGCAGTTCTTC. It yields the protein CASSFSGPYNEQFF. This sequence joins TRBV7-6 and TRBJ2-1, with D possibly being TRBD2 (6 bases). CDR1 SGHVS and CDR2 FNYEAQ come from the germline V gene. V gave up 3 bases and J gave up 2 bases, with 8 bases separating them. This CDR3 spans 14 amino acids.

The chain couples TRBV7-9 to TRBJ2-3; 10 nucleotides line up with TRBD2. V trimming: 6 bases; J trimming: 1 base; junction bases outside the gene matches: 4. The CDR3 is 15 residues long. In germline, CDR1 is SEHNR, CDR2 FQNEAQ (reference sequence). The DNA for the CDR3 is TGTGCCAGCAGTTTCGGACTAGCGGGCACAGATACGCAGTATTTT. It specifies CASSFGLAGTDTQYF.

This chain joins TRBV9 and TRBJ2-5, with 10 bases aligning to TRBD1. TRBJ2-7 matches the DNA end more closely, so the J call is doubtful. CDR1 is SGDLS, CDR2 YYNGEE, per germline. CDR3 size: 16 residues. CDR3 bases: TGTGCCAGCAGCGTATCGGGACAGGGGCGAACCTACGAGCAGTACTTC. This codes for CASSVSGQGRTYEQYF.

V usage is TRBV5-5 and J usage is TRBJ2-7; TRBD1 is a possible D gene (5 bases). Trimming removed 2 bases from V and 3 bases from J, with 12 bases in between. The CDR3 runs to 14 residues. CDR1 SGHKS and CDR2 YYEKEE come from the germline V gene (reference sequence). Written as DNA, the CDR3 is TGTGCCAGCAGCTTTGGGGAAGGACACTACGAGCAGTACTTC. Translating it yields CASSFGEGHYEQYF.

This chain links TRBV6-5 with TRBJ2-2; D is unclear. CDR1 and CDR2 from the germline V gene are MNHEY and SVGAGI. Trimming shortened V by 6 bases and J by 5 bases, and 13 bases separated the two germline ends. The CDR3 loop spans 14 amino acids. The CDR3 protein is CASSPDRSTGELFF. CDR3 in DNA: TGTGCCAGCAGCCCCGATAGATCTACCGGGGAGCTGTTTTTT.

This chain links TRBV7-2 with TRBJ2-1; 12 bases are a match to TRBD2. The junction had 5 bases not matched to a gene; V was cut back by 4 bases and J by 1 base. Germline CDR1 SGHTA, CDR2 FQGNSA. The CDR3 loop spans 17 amino acids. The CDR3 here is CASSSGLAGSSYNEQFF. CDR3 DNA sequence: TGTGCCAGCAGCTCGGGACTAGCGGGTTCTTCCTACAATGAGCAGTTCTTC.

This clone was observed once. The chain is built from TRBV19 and TRBJ2-2, with D tentatively TRBD1 (5 bases). V was trimmed by 4 bases and J by 2 bases, leaving 11 bases between them. This CDR3 contains 15 residues. CDR1 and CDR2 from the germline V gene are LNHDA and SQIVND (reference sequence). Written as DNA, the CDR3 is TGTGCCAGTAGTAGCCCAGGGATTAACACCGGGGAGCTGTTTTTT. Translating gives CASSSPGINTGELFF.

V gene TRBV6-5 combines with J gene TRBJ2-7; 10 bases match TRBD2. With 8 bases clipped from V and 1 base from J, the junction kept 5 bases outside the gene matches. The germline CDR1 and CDR2 sequences are MNHEY and SVGAGI. The CDR3 contains 14 residues. CDR3 in DNA: TGTGCCAGCGGAGCGGGGGGGAGGTCCTACGAGCAGTACTTC. Its translation is CASGAGGRSYEQYF.

The V gene is TRBV5-1, the J gene TRBJ2-1; TRBD2 matches at 10 bases. In germline, CDR1 is SGHRS, CDR2 YFSETQ. Germline trimming cut 5 bases from V and 6 bases from J; bases unmatched to any gene: 8. The length of the CDR3 is 15 residues. The CDR3 bases are TGCGCCAGCAGAAGAGGACTAGCGGTGGGCAATGAGCAGTTCTTC. Protein: CASRRGLAVGNEQFF.

This clone came up once. The gene calls are TRBV10-2 and TRBJ2-4, with a weak D call TRBD2 (7 bases). Germline loops: CDR1 WSHSY, CDR2 SAAADI. This CDR3 spans 14 amino acids. Trimming cost V 6 bases and J 8 bases, with 17 bases left between them. Here the CDR3 DNA reads TGCGCCAGCAGCCTTGGAGGGGGGGCGCACATTCAGTACTTC. It yields the protein CASSLGGGAHIQYF.

This chain connects TRBV5-1 to TRBJ2-1, with a possible D match to TRBD1 (5 bases). This CDR3 is built from 14 residues. The germline V and J ends were trimmed by 1 base and 8 bases, with 13 bases remaining between them. Germline-derived CDR1 and CDR2 are SGHRS and YFSETQ. CDR3 in DNA: TGCGCCAGCAGCTTGAGTGCAGGGCGATATGAGCAGTTCTTC. Amino acids: CASSLSAGRYEQFF.

Here the CDR3 DNA reads TGTGCCAGCAGTGACGGGCCGAACACTGAAGCTTTCTTT. Translated: CASSDGPNTEAFF. V and J are TRBV6-4 and TRBJ1-1; D gene uncertain. Germline CDR1 and CDR2: MRHNA and SNTAGT. This CDR3 comprises 13 residues. V lost 2 bases to trimming and J lost 1 base, with 5 bases between them.